The 9 T cell receptor beta chains below were found in one sample sequenced in a study of breast tumors, draining lymph nodes, adjacent tissues. Breast cancer patients provided tissue from their axillary draining lymph nodes. TCRdb reprocessed the multiplex PCR reads via MiXCR and lists one record per CDR3 protein. The sample includes some 130,000 distinct CDR3 sequences, around 22% of them seen just once. Sequencing input: axillary lymph node tissue. The origin of the receptors is a female donor with breast cancer. Some clones in this sample may be carry-over from other donors' samples.

This clonotype was recorded many times. The rearrangement joins TRBV14 to TRBJ2-3; 13 nucleotides line up with TRBD2. This CDR3 is built from 19 residues. V shed 5 bases and J 2 bases; nucleotides not matched to a gene: 13. Germline-derived CDR1 and CDR2 are SGHDN and FVKESK. The CDR3 coding sequence is TGTGCCAGCAGCTCTCGGAGGTTGGGACTAGCGGGACTCACAGATACGCAGTATTTT. Its protein is CASSSRRLGLAGLTDTQYF.

Many counts were recorded for this clonotype. The V and J genes are TRBV15 and TRBJ2-7, with 7 bases identical to TRBD2. Germline CDR1 reads LNHNV; CDR2 reads YYDKDF (reference sequence). The CDR3 totals 16 residues. The V and J ends lost 1 base and 4 bases, in that order; junction bases with no gene match: 10. The CDR3 nucleotides read TGTGCCACCAGCAGAGGGGCGGGAGAGGCTAATTACGAGCAGTACTTC. It codes for CATSRGAGEANYEQYF.

The sample holds many counts of this clonotype. V usage is TRBV12-3 or TRBV12-4 and J usage is TRBJ2-7, with 13 nucleotides matching TRBD2. The CDR3 is made up of 14 amino acids. V was pared by 3 bases and J by 13 bases, with 9 bases of the junction left unmatched. The CDR3 coding sequence is TGTGCCAGCAGTTTTGGGGGACTAGCGGGAACGAGTTACTTC. This sequence encodes CASSFGGLAGTSYF.

In its sample, this clonotype was seen many times. The chain joins TRBV5-4 to TRBJ2-3; possible D gene TRBD2, 6 bases. Trimming took 3 bases from V and 2 from J, leaving 16 bases between them. In germline, CDR1 is SGHNT, CDR2 YYREEE (reference sequence). CDR3 size: 16 residues. The CDR3 reads CASSSKTGLYTDTQYF. CDR3 in DNA: TGTGCCAGCAGCTCTAAAACGGGACTTTACACAGATACGCAGTATTTT. Full variable domain (rest looked up from reference TRBV5-4 and TRBJ2-3): ETGVTQSPTHLIKTRGQQVTLRCSSQSGHNTVSWYQQALGQGPQFIFQYYREEENGRGNFPPRFSGLQFPNYSSELNVNALELDDSALYLCASSSKTGLYTDTQYFGPGTRLTVL.

With respect to this clonotype: Being one base from a much bigger clone, this may be a read error. Given the absence of the conserved phenylalanine or tryptophan at the CDR3 end, a read error is likely. The chain combines TRBV5-1 with TRBJ1-3; D is undetermined. V lost 6 bases and J lost 4, with 8 bases in between. From germline, CDR1 is SGHRS and CDR2 YFSETQ. The CDR3 runs to 12 residues. Here the CDR3 DNA reads TGCGCCAGCACGGGTTGGGGAAACACCATATATCTT. Protein: CASTGWGNTIYL.

This clonotype was picked up a small number of times. The chain uses TRBV28 and TRBJ2-7; 7 positions match TRBD1. V gave up 7 bases and J gave up 4 bases; unmatched junction bases: 7. Germline CDR1 and CDR2: MDHEN and SYDVKM. CDR3 length: 13 residues. CDR3 residues: CASKGTVLYEQYF. The CDR3 bases are TGTGCCAGCAAGGGGACAGTTCTATACGAGCAGTACTTC.

This clonotype was seen ten or more times. The chain joins TRBV20-1 to TRBJ2-7; the match to TRBD1 covers 7 bases. V lost 5 bases to trimming and J lost 2 bases; unmatched junction nucleotides: 3. The CDR3 totals 12 residues. Germline CDR1 reads DFQATT; CDR2 reads SNEGSKA (reference sequence). Here the CDR3 reads CSARTGAYEQYF. The CDR3 DNA follows: TGCAGTGCTCGGACAGGCGCCTACGAGCAGTACTTC.

As concerns this clonotype: A much larger clone differs from this one at a single base, so this may be a read error. This chain joins TRBV6-2 or TRBV6-3 and TRBJ2-1; TRBD2 matches at 7 bases. V trimming: 6 bases; J trimming: 9 bases; junction bases outside the gene matches: 17. The CDR3 length is 16 residues. CDR1 is MNHEY and CDR2 is SVGEGT in the germline V gene. DNA for the CDR3: TGTGCCAGCAGCTCCCGGACTGGCGGGAGTTTAAGTGAGCAGTTCTTC. Its protein product is CASSSRTGGSLSEQFF.

This clonotype was recorded at least ten times. The CDR3 region is CASRLSGASTDTQYF. The CDR3 DNA follows: TGTGCCAGCAGACTTAGCGGGGCAAGCACAGATACGCAGTATTTT. This sequence joins TRBV6-2 or TRBV6-3 and TRBJ2-3; 8 positions agree with TRBD2. The CDR3 sequence is 15 residues long. The germline gives CDR1 MNHEY, CDR2 SVGEGT. Trimming at V came to 6 bases and at J to 0 bases, leaving 5 bases not matched to a gene.